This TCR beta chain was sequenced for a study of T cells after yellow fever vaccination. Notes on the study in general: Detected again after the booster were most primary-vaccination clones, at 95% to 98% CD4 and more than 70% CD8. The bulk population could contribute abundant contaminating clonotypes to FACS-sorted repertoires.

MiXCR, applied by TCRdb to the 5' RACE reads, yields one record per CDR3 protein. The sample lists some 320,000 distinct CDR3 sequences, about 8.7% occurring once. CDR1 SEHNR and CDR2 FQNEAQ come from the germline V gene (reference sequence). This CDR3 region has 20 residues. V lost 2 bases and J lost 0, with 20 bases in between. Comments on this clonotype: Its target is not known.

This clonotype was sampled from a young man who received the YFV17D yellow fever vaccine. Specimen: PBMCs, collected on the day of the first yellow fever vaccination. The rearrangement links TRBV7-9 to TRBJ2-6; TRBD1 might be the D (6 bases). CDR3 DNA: TGTGCCAGCAGCTTATTCGAATGGGCAGGGGACCCCTCTGGGGCCAACGTCCTGACTTTC. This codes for CASSLFEWAGDPSGANVLTF.